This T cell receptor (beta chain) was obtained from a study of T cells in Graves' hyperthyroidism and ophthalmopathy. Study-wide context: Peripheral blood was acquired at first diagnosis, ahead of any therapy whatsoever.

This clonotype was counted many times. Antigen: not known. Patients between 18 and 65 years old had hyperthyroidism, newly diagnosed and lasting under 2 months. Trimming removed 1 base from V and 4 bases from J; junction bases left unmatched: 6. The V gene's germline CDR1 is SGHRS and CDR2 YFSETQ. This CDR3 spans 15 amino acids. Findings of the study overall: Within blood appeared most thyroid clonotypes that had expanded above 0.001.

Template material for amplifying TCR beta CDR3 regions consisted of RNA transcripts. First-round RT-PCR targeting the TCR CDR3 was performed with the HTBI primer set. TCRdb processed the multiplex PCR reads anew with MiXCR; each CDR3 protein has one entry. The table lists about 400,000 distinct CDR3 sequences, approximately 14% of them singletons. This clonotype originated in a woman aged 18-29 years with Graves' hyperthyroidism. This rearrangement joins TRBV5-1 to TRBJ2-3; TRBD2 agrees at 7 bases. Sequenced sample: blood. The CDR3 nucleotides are TGCGCCAGCAGCTTGCCAGGACTAGAATCAGATACGCAGTATTTT. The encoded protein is CASSLPGLESDTQYF.